This TCR beta chain is drawn from a study of T cells and Merkel cell carcinoma outcomes. Findings and limits, study-wide: Merkel cell carcinoma outcomes were reportedly predicted by repertoire and T-cell density.

Sequencing was performed with immunoSEQ multiplex PCR; in TCRdb, only in-frame clones are kept and a portion is missing. Of under 4,500 clones listed, about 92% were seen once; the top ten hold under 2%. V was cut by 3 bases and J by 2 bases, with 8 bases left in between. CDR1 SGHRS and CDR2 YFSETQ come from the germline V gene. CDR3 size: 13 residues. On this clone: What it binds is not known.

Sequencing was carried out using tumor tissue from Merkel cell carcinoma. This clonotype originated in a human donor with Merkel cell carcinoma. The chain recombines TRBV5-1 with TRBJ1-2; tentatively, D is TRBD1 (6 bases). DNA for the CDR3: TGCGCCAGCAGCTCAGGGGTCAACTATGGCTACACCTTC. Translated, it gives CASSSGVNYGYTF.